This T cell receptor beta chain was sequenced for a study of regulatory T cells in long-lasting Graves disease. Germline-derived CDR1 and CDR2 are SEHNR and FQNEAQ (reference sequence). The CDR3 has 15 amino acids. J lost 4 bases, V lost 3 bases, and 6 bases had no gene match. A few counts support this clonotype. Relying on iRepertoire HTBI primers and Arm-PCR of CDR3 regions, the team built TCR beta libraries. MiXCR was run by TCRdb on the multiplex PCR reads, yielding one entry per CDR3 protein. The sample lists 350,000 to 550,000 distinct CDR3 sequences; less than 20% were seen once. Time point indicated: newly diagnosed GD, antithyroid drugs for less than 3 months. From PBMCs, RNA was extracted and then used to make the TCR library. The same specimen was also included in a second study, on T cells in Graves' hyperthyroidism and ophthalmopathy. That source notes: During a first-round RT-PCR of the TCR CDR3, the HTBI primer set was used.

The chain carries TRBV7-9 and TRBJ1-2, with 9 bases matching TRBD1. This material consisted of peripheral blood mononuclear cells (PBMCs), taken at new diagnosis, from a patient treated with antithyroid drugs. The receptor comes from a woman between 18 and 30 years old with Graves disease. The CDR3 DNA reads as TGTGCCAGCAGCTTCGGACAGGGGTCCCCCTATGGCTACACCTTC. Amino acids: CASSFGQGSPYGYTF.